This T cell receptor (beta chain) was recovered during a study of T cell changes during pregnancy in multiple sclerosis. From germline, CDR1 is SEHNR and CDR2 FQNEAQ (reference sequence). The V segment lost 8 bases and the J segment 2 bases; nucleotides outside the gene matches: 10. The CDR3 contains 16 residues. Sequenced by immunoSEQ multiplex PCR; TCRdb stores in-frame clones only, minus some. The sample carries 100,000 or so clones, almost 95% recorded once. The source was peripheral blood, collected before pregnancy. The J gene is TRBJ2-2, the V gene TRBV7-9; 8 bases match TRBD2. The sequence came from a female donor with multiple sclerosis, enrolled in a pregnancy study. CDR3: CASPQRESPNTGELFF. In DNA, the CDR3 is TGTGCCAGCCCTCAGCGGGAGAGCCCAAACACCGGGGAGCTGTTTTTT.